What follows describes a single T cell receptor (beta chain). Its specificity is unknown. The data were taken from a study of T cell responses to AZD1222 COVID-19 vaccine. Overall study findings and caveats: Every sample of the repertoires postdated the peak T cell response. AZD1222 recipients seropositive at baseline numbered only six or seven. Donor demographics were predominantly white British with a female majority; clonal diversity may be underestimated.

Clones were read by immunoSEQ multiplex PCR, and TCRdb kept only the in-frame ones, dropping some. The sample carries about 160,000 clones, 85% to 90% recorded once. The V gene lost 4 bases and the J gene lost 5 bases, with 14 bases spanning the gap. The length of the CDR3 is 13 residues. CDR1 and CDR2 from the germline V gene are GTSNPN and SVGIG (reference sequence). The clonotype originates from an adult in good health. The sample consisted of peripheral blood, taken on day 0 of AZD1222 vaccination. The chain is built from TRBV30 and TRBJ1-1; no reliable D call. CDR3 amino acids: CAWTQDGGTEAFF. The DNA of the CDR3 is TGTGCCTGGACCCAGGACGGAGGGACTGAAGCTTTCTTT.